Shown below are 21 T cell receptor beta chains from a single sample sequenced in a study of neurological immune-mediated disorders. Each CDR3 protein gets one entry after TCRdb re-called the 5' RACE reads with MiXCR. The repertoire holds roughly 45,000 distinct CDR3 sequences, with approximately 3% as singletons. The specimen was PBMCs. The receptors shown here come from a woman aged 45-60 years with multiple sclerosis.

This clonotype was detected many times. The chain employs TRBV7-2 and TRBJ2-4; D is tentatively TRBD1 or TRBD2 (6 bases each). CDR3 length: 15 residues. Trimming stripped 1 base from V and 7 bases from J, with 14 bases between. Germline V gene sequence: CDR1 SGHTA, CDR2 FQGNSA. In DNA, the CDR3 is TGTGCCAGCAGCTTAGACCGGGGGCGCAGGAACATTCAGTACTTC. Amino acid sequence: CASSLDRGRRNIQYF.

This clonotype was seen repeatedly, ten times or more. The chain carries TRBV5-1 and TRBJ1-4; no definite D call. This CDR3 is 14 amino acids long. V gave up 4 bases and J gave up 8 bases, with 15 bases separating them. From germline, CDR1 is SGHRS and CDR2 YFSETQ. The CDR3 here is CASSKENPEEKLFF. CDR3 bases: TGCGCCAGCAGCAAGGAAAATCCGGAAGAAAAACTGTTTTTT.

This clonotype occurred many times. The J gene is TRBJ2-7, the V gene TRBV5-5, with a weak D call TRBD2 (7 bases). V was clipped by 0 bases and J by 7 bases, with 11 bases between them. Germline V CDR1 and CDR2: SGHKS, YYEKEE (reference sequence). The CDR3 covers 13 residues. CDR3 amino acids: CASSLEGGYEQYV. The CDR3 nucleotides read TGTGCCAGCAGCTTGGAGGGGGGGTATGAGCAGTACGTC.

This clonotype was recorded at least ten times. CDR3 coding DNA: TGTGCCAGCAGTTTATGGACCGACTCCGAGCAGTACTTC. Amino acid sequence: CASSLWTDSEQYF. This chain joins TRBV27 and TRBJ2-7, with D hard to call. The CDR3 contains 13 residues. V lost 1 base to trimming and J lost 6 bases, with 10 bases between them. The germline V gene encodes CDR1 MNHEY and CDR2 SMNVEV (reference sequence).

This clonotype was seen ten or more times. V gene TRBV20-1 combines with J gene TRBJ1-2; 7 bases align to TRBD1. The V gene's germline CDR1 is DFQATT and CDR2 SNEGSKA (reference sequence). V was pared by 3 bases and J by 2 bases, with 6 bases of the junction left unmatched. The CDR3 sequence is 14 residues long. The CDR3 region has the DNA TGCAGTGCTAGGTATCCGACAGGGAACTATGGCTACACCTTC. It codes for CSARYPTGNYGYTF.

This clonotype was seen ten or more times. As DNA, the CDR3 is TGCGCCAGCAGCCACCGACAGGGAAGCTCCTACGAGCAGTACGTC. Protein: CASSHRQGSSYEQYV. This rearrangement joins TRBV4-1 to TRBJ2-7, with 7 positions matching TRBD1. This CDR3 region has 15 residues. V dropped 3 bases and J dropped 0; count of bases not matched to a gene: 5. Germline CDR1 MGHRA, CDR2 YSYEKL.

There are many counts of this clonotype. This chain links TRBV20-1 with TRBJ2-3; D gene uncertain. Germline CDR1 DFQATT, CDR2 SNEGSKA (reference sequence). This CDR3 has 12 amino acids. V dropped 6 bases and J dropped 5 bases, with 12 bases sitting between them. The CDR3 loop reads CSATLNRDTQYF. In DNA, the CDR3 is TGCAGTGCCACACTGAATCGAGATACGCAGTATTTT.

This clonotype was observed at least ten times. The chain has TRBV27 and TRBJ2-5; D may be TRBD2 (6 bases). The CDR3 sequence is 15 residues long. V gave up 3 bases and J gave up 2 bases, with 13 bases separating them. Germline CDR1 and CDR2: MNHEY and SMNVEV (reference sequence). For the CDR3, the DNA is TGTGCCAGCAGTTTGCCCGGGACTCAGCAAGAGACCCAGTACTTC. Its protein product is CASSLPGTQQETQYF.

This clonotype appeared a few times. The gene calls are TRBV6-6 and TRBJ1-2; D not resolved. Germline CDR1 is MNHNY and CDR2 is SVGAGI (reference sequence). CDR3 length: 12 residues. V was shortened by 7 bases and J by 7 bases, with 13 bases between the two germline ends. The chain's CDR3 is CASTPAPAGYTF. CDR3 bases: TGTGCCAGCACCCCGGCTCCCGCTGGCTACACCTTC.

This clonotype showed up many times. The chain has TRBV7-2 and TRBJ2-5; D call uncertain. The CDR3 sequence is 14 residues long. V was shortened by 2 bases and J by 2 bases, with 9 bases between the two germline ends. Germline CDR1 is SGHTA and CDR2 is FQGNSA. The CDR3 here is CASSLSAAQETQYF. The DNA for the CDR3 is TGTGCCAGCAGCTTATCCGCGGCTCAAGAGACCCAGTACTTC. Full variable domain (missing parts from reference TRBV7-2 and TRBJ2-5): GAGVSQSPSNKVTEKGKDVELRCDPISGHTALYWYRQSLGQGLEFLIYFQGNSAPDKSGLPSDRFSAERTGGSVSTLTIQRTQQEDSAVYLCASSLSAAQETQYFGPGTRLLVL.

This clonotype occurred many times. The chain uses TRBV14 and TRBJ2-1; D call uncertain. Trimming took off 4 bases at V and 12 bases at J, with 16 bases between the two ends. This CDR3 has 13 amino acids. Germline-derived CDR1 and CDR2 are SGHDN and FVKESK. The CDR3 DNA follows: TGTGCCAGCAGCCCCCTCGCGCGAGTACCGCAGTTCTTC. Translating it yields CASSPLARVPQFF.

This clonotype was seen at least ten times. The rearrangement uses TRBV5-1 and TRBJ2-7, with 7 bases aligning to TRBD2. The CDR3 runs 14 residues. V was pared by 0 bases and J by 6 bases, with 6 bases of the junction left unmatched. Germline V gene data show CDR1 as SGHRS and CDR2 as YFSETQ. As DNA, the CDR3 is TGCGCCAGCAGCTTGGATGGCGGGGGTGGCGAGCAGTACGTC. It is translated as CASSLDGGGGEQYV.

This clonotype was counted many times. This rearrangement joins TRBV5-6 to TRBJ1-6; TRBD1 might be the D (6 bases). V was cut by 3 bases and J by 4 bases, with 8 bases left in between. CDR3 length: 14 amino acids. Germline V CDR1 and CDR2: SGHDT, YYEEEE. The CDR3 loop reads CASSSGQYNSPLHF. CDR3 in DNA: TGTGCCAGCAGCTCCGGACAGTATAATTCACCCCTCCACTTT. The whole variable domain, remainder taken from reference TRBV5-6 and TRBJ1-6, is DAGVTQSPTHLIKTRGQQVTLRCSPKSGHDTVSWYQQALGQGPQFIFQYYEEEERQRGNFPDRFSGHQFPNYSSELNVNALLLGDSALYLCASSSGQYNSPLHFGNGTRLTVT.

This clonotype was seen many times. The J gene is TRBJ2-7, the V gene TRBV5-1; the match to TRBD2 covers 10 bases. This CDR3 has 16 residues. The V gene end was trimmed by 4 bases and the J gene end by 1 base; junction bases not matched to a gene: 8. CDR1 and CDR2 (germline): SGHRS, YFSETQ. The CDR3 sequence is CASSIAPAGGSYEQYF. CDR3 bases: TGCGCCAGCAGCATCGCCCCAGCGGGAGGGTCCTACGAGCAGTACTTC. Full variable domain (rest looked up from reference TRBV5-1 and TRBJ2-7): KAGVTQTPRYLIKTRGQQVTLSCSPISGHRSVSWYQQTPGQGLQFLFEYFSETQRNKGNFPGRFSGRQFSNSRSEMNVSTLELGDSALYLCASSIAPAGGSYEQYFGPGTRLTVT.

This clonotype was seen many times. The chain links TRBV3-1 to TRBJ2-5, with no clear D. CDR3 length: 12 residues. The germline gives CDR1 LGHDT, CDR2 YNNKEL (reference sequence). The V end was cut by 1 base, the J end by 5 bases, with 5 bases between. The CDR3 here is CASSQGFETQYF. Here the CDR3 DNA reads TGTGCCAGCAGCCAAGGATTCGAGACCCAGTACTTC.

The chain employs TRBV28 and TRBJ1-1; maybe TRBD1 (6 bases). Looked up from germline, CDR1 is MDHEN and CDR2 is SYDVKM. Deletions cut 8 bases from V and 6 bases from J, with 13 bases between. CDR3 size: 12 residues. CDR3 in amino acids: CASRGAVAEAFF. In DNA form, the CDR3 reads TGTGCCAGCCGGGGGGCGGTCGCTGAAGCTTTCTTT.

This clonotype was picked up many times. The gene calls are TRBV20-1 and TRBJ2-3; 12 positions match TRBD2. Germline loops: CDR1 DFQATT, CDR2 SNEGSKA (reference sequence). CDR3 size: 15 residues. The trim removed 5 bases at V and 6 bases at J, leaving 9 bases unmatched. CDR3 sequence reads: CSASSLAGGLDTQYF. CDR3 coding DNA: TGCAGTGCTTCCTCACTAGCGGGGGGACTGGATACGCAGTATTTT.

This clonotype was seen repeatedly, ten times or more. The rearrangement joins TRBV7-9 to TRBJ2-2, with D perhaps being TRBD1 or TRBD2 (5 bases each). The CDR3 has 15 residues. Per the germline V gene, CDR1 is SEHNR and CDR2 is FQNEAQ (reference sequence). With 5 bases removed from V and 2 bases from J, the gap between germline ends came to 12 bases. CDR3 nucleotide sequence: TGTGCCAGCAGCCGAATGGGACCCAACACCGGGGAGCTGTTTTTT. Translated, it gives CASSRMGPNTGELFF.

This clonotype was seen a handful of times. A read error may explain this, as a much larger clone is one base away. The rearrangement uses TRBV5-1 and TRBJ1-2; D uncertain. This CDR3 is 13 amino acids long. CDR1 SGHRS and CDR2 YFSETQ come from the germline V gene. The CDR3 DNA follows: TGCGCCGGCAGCTTCACGGAGGAATATGGCTACACCTTC. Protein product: CAGSFTEEYGYTF. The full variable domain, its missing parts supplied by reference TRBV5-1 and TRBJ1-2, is KAGVTQTPRYLIKTRGQQVTLSCSPISGHRSVSWYQQTPGQGLQFLFEYFSETQRNKGNFPGRFSGRQFSNSRSEMNVSTLELGDSALYLCAGSFTEEYGYTFGSGTRLTVV.

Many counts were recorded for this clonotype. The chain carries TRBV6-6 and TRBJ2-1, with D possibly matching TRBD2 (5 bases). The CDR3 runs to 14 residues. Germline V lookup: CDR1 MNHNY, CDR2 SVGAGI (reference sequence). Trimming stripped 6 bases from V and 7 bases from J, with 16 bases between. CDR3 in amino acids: CASRKDSQANEQFF. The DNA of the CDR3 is TGTGCCAGCAGGAAGGACTCTCAGGCGAATGAGCAGTTCTTC.

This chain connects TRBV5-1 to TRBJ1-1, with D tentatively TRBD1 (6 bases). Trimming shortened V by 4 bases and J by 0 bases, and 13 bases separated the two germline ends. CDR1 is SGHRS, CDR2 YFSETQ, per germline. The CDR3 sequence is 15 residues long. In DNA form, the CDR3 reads TGCGCCAGCAGCAGGGACAACCCTTTGAACACTGAAGCTTTCTTT. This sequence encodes CASSRDNPLNTEAFF.